This TCR beta chain was identified in a study of T cells after posttransplantation cyclophosphamide. This clone was detected ten times or more. Measured with immunoSEQ multiplex PCR; TCRdb has only the in-frame clones, and not every one. The sample has 41,000 or so clones, none seen only once; the top ten hold over 5.5%. CDR3 size: 14 residues. CDR1 is SNHLY and CDR2 is FYNNEI in the germline V gene. The V gene end was trimmed by 7 bases and the J gene end by 8 bases; junction bases not matched to a gene: 10. Sequenced input: PBMCs. This TCR was sampled from a man aged 25-45 years in good health and a related stem cell transplant donor. The V gene is TRBV2, the J gene TRBJ1-4; 7 bases fit TRBD1. CDR3 in amino acids: CASIAVQGREKLFF. In DNA form, the CDR3 reads TGTGCCAGCATCGCCGTACAGGGGCGGGAAAAACTGTTTTTT.